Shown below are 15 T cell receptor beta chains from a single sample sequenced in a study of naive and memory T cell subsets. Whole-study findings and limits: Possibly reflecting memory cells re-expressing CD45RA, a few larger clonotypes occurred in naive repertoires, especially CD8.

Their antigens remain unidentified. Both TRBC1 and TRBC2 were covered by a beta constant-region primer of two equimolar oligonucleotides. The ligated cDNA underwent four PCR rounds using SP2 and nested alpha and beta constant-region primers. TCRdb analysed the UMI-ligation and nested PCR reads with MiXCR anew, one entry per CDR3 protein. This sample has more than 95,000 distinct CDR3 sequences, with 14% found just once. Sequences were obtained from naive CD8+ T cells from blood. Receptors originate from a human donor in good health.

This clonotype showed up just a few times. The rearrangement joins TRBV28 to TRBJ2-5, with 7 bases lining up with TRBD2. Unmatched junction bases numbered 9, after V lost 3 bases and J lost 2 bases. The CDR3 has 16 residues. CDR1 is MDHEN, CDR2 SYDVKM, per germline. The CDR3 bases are TGTGCCAGCAGTTTCAATAGACTAGCTTCGCAAGAGACCCAGTACTTC. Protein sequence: CASSFNRLASQETQYF.

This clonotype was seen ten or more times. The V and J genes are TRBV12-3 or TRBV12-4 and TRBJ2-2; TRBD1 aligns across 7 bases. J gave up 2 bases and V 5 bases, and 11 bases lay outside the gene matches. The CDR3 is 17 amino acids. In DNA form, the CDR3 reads TGTGCCAGCAGTAGACCGTGGGACAGCTATAACACCGGGGAGCTGTTTTTT. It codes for CASSRPWDSYNTGELFF.

The CDR3 bases are TGTGCCAGTAACCCAGCAGGGAGGAATGAGCAGTTCTTC. It codes for CASNPAGRNEQFF. The chain has TRBV19 and TRBJ2-1; D may be TRBD2 (6 bases). CDR3 length: 13 residues. Germline CDR1 reads LNHDA; CDR2 reads SQIVND (reference sequence). V lost 7 bases and J lost 7, with 14 bases in between.

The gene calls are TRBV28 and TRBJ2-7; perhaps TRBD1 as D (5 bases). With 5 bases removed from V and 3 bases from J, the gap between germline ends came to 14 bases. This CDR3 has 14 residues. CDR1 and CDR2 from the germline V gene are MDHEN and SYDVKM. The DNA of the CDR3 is TGTGCCAGCAGTCCTTCCGACAGATACTACGAGCAGTACTTC. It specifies CASSPSDRYYEQYF.

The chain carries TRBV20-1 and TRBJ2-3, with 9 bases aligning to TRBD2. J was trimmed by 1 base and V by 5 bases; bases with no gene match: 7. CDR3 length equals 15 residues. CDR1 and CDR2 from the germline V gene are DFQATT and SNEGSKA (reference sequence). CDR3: CSAAPGLAGTDTQYF. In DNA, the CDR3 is TGCAGTGCTGCACCGGGACTAGCAGGCACAGATACGCAGTATTTT.

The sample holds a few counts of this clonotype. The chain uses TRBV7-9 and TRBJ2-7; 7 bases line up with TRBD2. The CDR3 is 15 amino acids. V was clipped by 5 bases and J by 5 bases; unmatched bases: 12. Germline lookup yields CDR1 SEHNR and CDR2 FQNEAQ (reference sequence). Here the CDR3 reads CASSRGLEPGDEQYF. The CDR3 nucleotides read TGTGCCAGCAGCCGAGGACTAGAGCCGGGGGACGAGCAGTACTTC. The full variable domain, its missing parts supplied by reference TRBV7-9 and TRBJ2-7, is DTGVSQNPRHKITKRGQNVTFRCDPISEHNRLYWYRQTLGQGPEFLTYFQNEAQLEKSRLLSDRFSAERPKGSFSTLEIQRTEQGDSAMYLCASSRGLEPGDEQYFGPGTRLTVT.

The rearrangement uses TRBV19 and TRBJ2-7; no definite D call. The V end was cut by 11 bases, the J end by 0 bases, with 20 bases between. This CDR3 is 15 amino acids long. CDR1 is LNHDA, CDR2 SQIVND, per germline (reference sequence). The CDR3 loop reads CALPVPIHSSYEQYF. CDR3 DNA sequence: TGTGCCCTCCCAGTCCCTATCCACTCCTCCTACGAGCAGTACTTC.

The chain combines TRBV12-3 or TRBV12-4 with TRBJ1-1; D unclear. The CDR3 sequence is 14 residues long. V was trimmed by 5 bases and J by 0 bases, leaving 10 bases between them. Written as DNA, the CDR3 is TGTGCCAGCAGTACGCCGTTCATGAACACTGAAGCTTTCTTT. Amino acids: CASSTPFMNTEAFF.

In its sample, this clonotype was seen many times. The CDR3 is CASSLDASLDNEQYF. CDR3 bases: TGTGCCAGCAGCTTAGACGCTAGCCTAGACAACGAGCAGTACTTC. V and J are TRBV11-1 and TRBJ2-7; D may be TRBD2 (5 bases). The CDR3 covers 15 residues. With 1 base removed from V and 5 bases from J, the gap between germline ends came to 15 bases. CDR1 is SGHAT, CDR2 FQDESV, per germline (reference sequence).

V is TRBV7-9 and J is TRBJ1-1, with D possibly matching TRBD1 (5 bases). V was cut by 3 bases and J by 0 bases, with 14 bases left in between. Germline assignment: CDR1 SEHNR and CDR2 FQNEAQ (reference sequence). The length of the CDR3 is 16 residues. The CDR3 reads CASSFHPTELNTEAFF. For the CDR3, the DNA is TGTGCCAGCAGCTTCCACCCGACAGAGTTGAACACTGAAGCTTTCTTT.

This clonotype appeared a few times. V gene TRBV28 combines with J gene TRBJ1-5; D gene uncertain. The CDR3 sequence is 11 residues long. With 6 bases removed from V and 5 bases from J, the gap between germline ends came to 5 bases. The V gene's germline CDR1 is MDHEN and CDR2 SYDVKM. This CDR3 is CASRSDQPQHF. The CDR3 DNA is TGTGCCAGCAGATCCGATCAGCCCCAGCATTTT.

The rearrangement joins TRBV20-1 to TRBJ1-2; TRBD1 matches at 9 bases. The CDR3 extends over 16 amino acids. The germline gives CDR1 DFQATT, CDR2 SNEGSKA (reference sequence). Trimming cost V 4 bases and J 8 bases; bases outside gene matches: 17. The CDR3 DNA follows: TGCAGTGCTACCCGGGAACAGGGGGCGACGCGTTCCGGCTACACCTTC. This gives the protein CSATREQGATRSGYTF.

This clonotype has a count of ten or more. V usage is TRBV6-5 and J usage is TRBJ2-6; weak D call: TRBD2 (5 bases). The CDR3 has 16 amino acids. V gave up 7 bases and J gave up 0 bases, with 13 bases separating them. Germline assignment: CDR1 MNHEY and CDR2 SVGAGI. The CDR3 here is CASTRDEGSGANVLTF. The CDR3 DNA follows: TGTGCCAGCACCCGAGACGAGGGCTCTGGGGCCAACGTCCTGACTTTC.

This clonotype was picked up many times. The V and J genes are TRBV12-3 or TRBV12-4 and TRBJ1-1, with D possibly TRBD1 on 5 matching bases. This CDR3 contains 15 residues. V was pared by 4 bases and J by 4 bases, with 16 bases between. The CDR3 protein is CASSSLAGEATEAFF. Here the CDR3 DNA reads TGTGCCAGCAGTTCCCTAGCGGGGGAGGCCACTGAAGCTTTCTTT.

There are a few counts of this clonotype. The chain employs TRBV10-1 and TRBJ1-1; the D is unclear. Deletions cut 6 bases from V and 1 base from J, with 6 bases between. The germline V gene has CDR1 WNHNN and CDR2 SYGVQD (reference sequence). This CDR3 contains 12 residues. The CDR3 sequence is CASRPENTEAFF. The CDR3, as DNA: TGCGCCAGCAGACCGGAGAACACTGAAGCTTTCTTT.